These 32 T cell receptor beta chains originate from one sample sequenced in a study of blood T cell repertoires in COVID-19. Libraries were prepared by immunoSEQ multiplex PCR; TCRdb keeps only in-frame clonotypes and omits some of them. The table lists some 64,000 clones, 88% of them singletons. The sequenced sample consisted of peripheral blood. The receptors derive from a man aged 50 to 60 with active COVID-19.

The V and J genes are TRBV7-2 and TRBJ1-1, with D possibly matching TRBD1 (5 bases). Germline loops: CDR1 SGHTA, CDR2 FQGNSA. The CDR3 extends over 14 amino acids. The V and J ends lost 3 bases and 5 bases respectively, with 13 bases between them. DNA for the CDR3: TGTGCCAGCAGCTTGATGGGGGGGGATACTGAAGCTTTCTTT. It encodes CASSLMGGDTEAFF.

V is TRBV7-6 and J is TRBJ2-7; D uncertain. This CDR3 comprises 13 residues. The germline gives CDR1 SGHVS, CDR2 FNYEAQ. V was shortened by 4 bases and J by 4 bases, with 11 bases between the two germline ends. The CDR3 reads CASSSLQEYEQYF. Here the CDR3 DNA reads TGTGCCAGCAGCTCCCTGCAGGAATACGAGCAGTACTTC. The entire variable domain, with the rest obtained from reference TRBV7-6 and TRBJ2-7, is as follows: GAGVSQSPRYKVTKRGQDVALRCDPISGHVSLYWYRQALGQGPEFLTYFNYEAQQDKSGLPNDRFSAERPEGSISTLTIQRTEQRDSAMYRCASSSLQEYEQYFGPGTRLTVT.

The chain recombines TRBV5-1 with TRBJ2-1; D not resolved. The V end was cut by 0 bases, the J end by 0 bases, with 10 bases between. Germline V gene lookup returns CDR1 SGHRS and CDR2 YFSETQ. The CDR3 runs to 16 residues. CDR3 bases: TGCGCCAGCAGCTTGGAGCCCGTTGGCTCCTACAATGAGCAGTTCTTC. It codes for CASSLEPVGSYNEQFF.

The chain has TRBV6-1 and TRBJ2-1; TRBD2 matches at 7 bases. In germline, CDR1 is MNHNS, CDR2 SASEGT. V gave up 3 bases and J gave up 14 bases; unmatched junction bases: 7. The CDR3 spans 12 residues. Here the CDR3 DNA reads TGTGCCAGCAGTGAGAGACTAGCTGGTGAGTTCTTC. Encoded protein: CASSERLAGEFF.

The chain employs TRBV11-2 and TRBJ2-5; 9 bases map to TRBD2. V shed 6 bases, J shed 4 bases, and the junction held 18 bases outside the gene matches. The germline V gene encodes CDR1 SGHAT and CDR2 FQNNGV. The CDR3 loop spans 18 amino acids. The CDR3 sequence is CASSRTGLAGLAGETQYF. CDR3 coding DNA: TGTGCCAGCAGTCGGACAGGTTTGGCGGGACTAGCTGGAGAGACCCAGTACTTC. Drawing the rest from reference TRBV11-2 and TRBJ2-5, the complete variable domain is EAGVAQSPRYKIIEKRQSVAFWCNPISGHATLYWYQQILGQGPKLLIQFQNNGVVDDSQLPKDRFSAERLKGVDSTLKIQPAKLEDSAVYLCASSRTGLAGLAGETQYFGPGTRLLVL.

The V and J genes are TRBV9 and TRBJ2-5; TRBD2 might be the D (6 bases). In germline, CDR1 is SGDLS, CDR2 YYNGEE. The CDR3 length is 16 residues. V shed 0 bases and J shed 2 bases, with 14 bases lying between them. CDR3 DNA sequence: TGTGCCAGCAGCGTAGGAACAGGTGGGGGGCAAGAGACCCAGTACTTC. It encodes CASSVGTGGGQETQYF.

The chain has TRBV30 and TRBJ2-3, with a weak D call TRBD2 (6 bases). V was trimmed by 3 bases and J by 9 bases, leaving 16 bases between them. The CDR3 covers 13 residues. Per the germline V gene, CDR1 is GTSNPN and CDR2 is SVGIG (reference sequence). CDR3 DNA: TGTGCCTGGAGGGTGTCCGGCGGGGTGACGCAGTATTTT. It translates to CAWRVSGGVTQYF.

This chain uses TRBV25-1 with TRBJ1-6; 7 bases fit TRBD1. The CDR3 covers 15 residues. CDR1 MGHDK and CDR2 SYGVNS come from the germline V gene. V was clipped by 0 bases and J by 8 bases; unmatched bases: 4. CDR3 loop: CASSEYKGAYSPLHF. DNA for the CDR3: TGTGCCAGCAGTGAATATAAGGGGGCTTATTCACCCCTCCACTTT.

V usage is TRBV4-3 and J usage is TRBJ1-1; no clear D. Germline CDR1 is LGHNA and CDR2 is YSLEER. V gave up 4 bases and J gave up 1 base, with 16 bases separating them. This CDR3 is 16 amino acids long. The CDR3 sequence is CASSPTEGSGNTEAFF. Here the CDR3 DNA reads TGCGCCAGCAGCCCGACGGAGGGATCGGGGAACACTGAAGCTTTCTTT.

This rearrangement joins TRBV30 to TRBJ2-5; D may be TRBD1 (5 bases). CDR3 length equals 13 residues. Germline lookup yields CDR1 GTSNPN and CDR2 SVGIG (reference sequence). V was clipped by 3 bases and J by 1 base, with 9 bases between them. In DNA form, the CDR3 reads TGTGCCTGGAGCCGGACATTCCAAGAGACCCAGTACTTC. Protein: CAWSRTFQETQYF.

This clone was found once. The chain links TRBV16 to TRBJ1-1; D is uncertain. Germline V lookup: CDR1 KGHSY, CDR2 FQNENV. The V end lost 0 bases, the J end lost 2 bases, and 16 bases lay between the germline ends. This CDR3 has 17 residues. CDR3 sequence reads: CASSQSTLSVLNTEAFF. CDR3 DNA sequence: TGTGCCAGCAGCCAATCTACTCTCTCGGTCCTAAACACTGAAGCTTTCTTT.

The gene calls are TRBV6-5 and TRBJ2-2; TRBD2 is a possible D gene (6 bases). This CDR3 spans 14 amino acids. The V end was cut by 5 bases, the J end by 5 bases, with 12 bases between. Germline V gene lookup returns CDR1 MNHEY and CDR2 SVGAGI. The CDR3 reads CASSRRGRTGELFF. In nucleotides, the CDR3 is TGTGCCAGCAGTAGGCGGGGTCGGACCGGGGAGCTGTTTTTT.

V is TRBV7-2 and J is TRBJ1-5; D unclear. The CDR3 is made up of 15 amino acids. Germline values: CDR1 SGHTA, CDR2 FQGNSA. Trimming removed 1 base from V and 0 bases from J, with 7 bases in between. CDR3 loop: CASSLGTASNQPQHF. The DNA for the CDR3 is TGTGCCAGCAGCTTAGGCACAGCTAGCAATCAGCCCCAGCATTTT.

J is TRBJ2-6 and V is TRBV2; possibly TRBD1 for D (6 bases). V lost 7 bases, J lost 4 bases, and 11 bases lay in between. The germline V gene has CDR1 SNHLY and CDR2 FYNNEI. The CDR3 is 14 residues long. The CDR3: CASNQGTGANVLTF. DNA for the CDR3: TGTGCCAGCAATCAGGGGACGGGGGCCAACGTCCTGACTTTC. The complete variable domain, with remaining parts taken from reference TRBV2 and TRBJ2-6, reads EPEVTQTPSHQVTQMGQEVILRCVPISNHLYFYWYRQILGQKVEFLVSFYNNEISEKSEIFDDQFSVERPDGSNFTLKIRSTKLEDSAMYFCASNQGTGANVLTFGAGSRLTVL.

This rearrangement joins TRBV11-2 to TRBJ1-2, with D tentatively TRBD1 (5 bases). V was cut by 5 bases and J by 3 bases, with 16 bases left in between. There are 15 residues in the CDR3. Germline V lookup: CDR1 SGHAT, CDR2 FQNNGV. The CDR3 spells CASSASVDSHYGYTF. DNA of the CDR3: TGTGCCAGCAGCGCCTCCGTTGACAGTCACTATGGCTACACCTTC.

The rearrangement uses TRBV7-2 and TRBJ2-3; 12 bases are shared with TRBD2. CDR1 and CDR2 (germline): SGHTA, FQGNSA. This CDR3 is 15 amino acids long. The junction had 4 bases not matched to a gene; V was cut back by 3 bases and J by 6 bases. Here the CDR3 reads CASSFLAGGPDTQYF. CDR3 bases: TGTGCCAGCAGCTTTCTAGCGGGGGGGCCTGATACGCAGTATTTT.

This chain connects TRBV7-8 to TRBJ2-7, with D possibly TRBD1 on 5 matching bases. CDR1 and CDR2 (germline): SGHVS, FQNEAQ. V gave up 1 base and J gave up 2 bases, with 15 bases separating them. The CDR3 contains 16 residues. CDR3 in DNA: TGTGCCAGCAGCTTAGATTACAGGCAGGGTCCCTACGAGCAGTACTTC. This translates into CASSLDYRQGPYEQYF.

This sequence joins TRBV6-5 and TRBJ2-7, with 10 bases lining up with TRBD1. In germline, CDR1 is MNHEY, CDR2 SVGAGI. The J segment lost 4 bases and the V segment lost 5 bases, leaving 5 bases of the junction unmatched. The CDR3 is 14 amino acids. CDR3 DNA: TGTGCCAGCAGTCGACAGGGGGCAGTTTACGAGCAGTACTTC. Its protein is CASSRQGAVYEQYF.

The chain has TRBV6-5 and TRBJ1-5; 7 nucleotides match TRBD1. The CDR3 runs 15 residues. V gave up 4 bases and J gave up 5 bases; unmatched junction bases: 8. Germline V gene lookup returns CDR1 MNHEY and CDR2 SVGAGI. The CDR3 spells CASSSDRALHQPQHF. For the CDR3, the DNA is TGTGCCAGCAGTTCCGACAGGGCGCTACATCAGCCCCAGCATTTT.

The chain joins TRBV30 to TRBJ2-7; D not certain. CDR3 size: 13 residues. The germline CDR1 and CDR2 sequences are GTSNPN and SVGIG (reference sequence). Trimming removed 5 bases from V and 2 bases from J, with 13 bases in between. The CDR3 protein is CAWRTFGAYEQYF. CDR3 coding DNA: TGTGCCTGGCGTACCTTCGGAGCCTACGAGCAGTACTTC.

The DNA of the CDR3 is TGTGCCAGCAGCCGTACTAGCGGTGGCACAGATACGCAGTATTTT. This translates into CASSRTSGGTDTQYF. The gene calls are TRBV11-1 and TRBJ2-3; 8 bases agree with TRBD2. The V gene's germline CDR1 is SGHAT and CDR2 FQDESV (reference sequence). The CDR3 loop spans 15 amino acids. With V trimmed by 5 bases and J by 1 base, 5 bases remained unmatched.

V and J are TRBV10-3 and TRBJ2-7; D possibly corresponds to TRBD1 (5 bases). The CDR3 length is 14 residues. Trimming cost V 0 bases and J 6 bases, with 12 bases left between them. Per the germline V gene, CDR1 is ENHRY and CDR2 is SYGVKD. CDR3 protein: CAISESQGGSEQYF. The CDR3 DNA follows: TGTGCCATCAGTGAGTCGCAGGGTGGCAGCGAGCAGTACTTC.

This chain links TRBV5-1 with TRBJ1-4; the match to TRBD1 covers 11 bases. This CDR3 is 15 amino acids long. With V trimmed by 3 bases and J by 8 bases, 6 bases remained unmatched. Per germline, CDR1 SGHRS and CDR2 YFSETQ. The DNA for the CDR3 is TGCGCCAGCAGCTGGGGGACAGGGGGTGCGGAAAAACTGTTTTTT. Protein sequence: CASSWGTGGAEKLFF.

In its sample, this clone was seen once. The chain employs TRBV21-1 and TRBJ1-2; the D call TRBD1 from the table was never checked on the DNA. TRBV21-1 is an annotated pseudogene. This CDR3 spans 14 amino acids. Here the CDR3 DNA reads TGTGCCAGCAGCAAAGCGGCAGGGGGGTATGGCTACACCTTC. It codes for CASSKAAGGYGYTF.

The chain uses TRBV6-6 and TRBJ1-3; 7 bases align to TRBD1. This CDR3 has 16 amino acids. Germline V lookup: CDR1 MNHNY, CDR2 SVGAGI (reference sequence). V was pared by 5 bases and J by 0 bases, with 7 bases of the junction left unmatched. CDR3 nucleotide sequence: TGTGCCAGCAGTCGATTCCAGGGGGGCTCTGGAAACACCATATATTTT. Translating it yields CASSRFQGGSGNTIYF.

This chain links TRBV12-3 or TRBV12-4 with TRBJ1-1; the D is unclear. The CDR3 extends over 13 amino acids. V was clipped by 1 base and J by 4 bases, with 7 bases between them. CDR3 nucleotide sequence: TGTGCCAGCAGTTTAGGAGCTGCCACTGAAGCTTTCTTT. It encodes CASSLGAATEAFF.

The sample holds one count of this clone. The V gene is TRBV5-4, the J gene TRBJ2-3; 8 positions agree with TRBD2. Germline CDR1 is SGHNT and CDR2 is YYREEE (reference sequence). The CDR3 runs 15 residues. V trimming: 6 bases; J trimming: 0 bases; junction bases outside the gene matches: 6. The CDR3: CASKDRLASTDTQYF. For the CDR3, the DNA is TGTGCCAGCAAAGATAGACTAGCGAGCACAGATACGCAGTATTTT.

The chain is built from TRBV6-6 and TRBJ1-2, with a weak D call TRBD1 (6 bases). This CDR3 is 15 amino acids long. The V end was cut by 6 bases, the J end by 0 bases, with 14 bases between. Germline V gene data show CDR1 as MNHNY and CDR2 as SVGAGI (reference sequence). CDR3 nucleotide sequence: TGTGCCAGCAGCGACGGACAGACGGCTAACTATGGCTACACCTTC. Translation gives CASSDGQTANYGYTF.

The V and J genes are TRBV11-3 and TRBJ2-1; 7 bases are a match to TRBD2. CDR1 is SGHNT and CDR2 is YENEEA in the germline V gene. V dropped 3 bases and J dropped 7; count of bases not matched to a gene: 3. The CDR3 totals 13 residues. The CDR3 sequence: CASSLGGWNEQFF. CDR3 nucleotides: TGTGCCAGCAGCTTGGGGGGGTGGAATGAGCAGTTCTTC.

This sequence joins TRBV15 and TRBJ2-1; D is undetermined. Trimming stripped 0 bases from V and 9 bases from J, with 18 bases between. This CDR3 comprises 16 residues. Germline V lookup: CDR1 LNHNV, CDR2 YYDKDF (reference sequence). CDR3 amino acids: CATSRDLSLPTGEQFF. The CDR3, as DNA: TGTGCCACCAGCAGAGATCTGAGCTTACCGACGGGTGAGCAGTTCTTC.

This chain joins TRBV5-6 and TRBJ2-7, with D hard to call. The CDR3 has 13 amino acids. Germline V CDR1 and CDR2: SGHDT, YYEEEE. V was shortened by 0 bases and J by 2 bases, with 6 bases between the two germline ends. The CDR3, as DNA: TGTGCCAGCAGCTTGGCCCCAACCTACGAGCAGTACTTC. This translates into CASSLAPTYEQYF.

The rearrangement joins TRBV9 to TRBJ2-1; 10 bases are a match to TRBD1. Germline CDR1 reads SGDLS; CDR2 reads YYNGEE. J gave up 4 bases and V 3 bases, and 4 bases lay outside the gene matches. The CDR3 is made up of 15 amino acids. CDR3 sequence reads: CASSAGTGVYNEQFF. DNA for the CDR3: TGTGCCAGCAGCGCCGGGACAGGGGTATACAATGAGCAGTTCTTC.